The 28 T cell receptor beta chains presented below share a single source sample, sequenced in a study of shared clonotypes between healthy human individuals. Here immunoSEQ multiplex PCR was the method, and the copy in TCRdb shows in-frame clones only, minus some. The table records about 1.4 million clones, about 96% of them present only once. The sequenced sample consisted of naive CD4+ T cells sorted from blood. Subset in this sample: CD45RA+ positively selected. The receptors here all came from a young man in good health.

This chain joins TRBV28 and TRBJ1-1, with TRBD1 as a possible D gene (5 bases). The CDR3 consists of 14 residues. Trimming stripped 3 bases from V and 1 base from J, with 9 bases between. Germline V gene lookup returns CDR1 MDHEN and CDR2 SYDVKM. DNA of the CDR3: TGTGCCAGCAGTTTTAGGCAGGGGAACACTGAAGCTTTCTTT. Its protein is CASSFRQGNTEAFF.

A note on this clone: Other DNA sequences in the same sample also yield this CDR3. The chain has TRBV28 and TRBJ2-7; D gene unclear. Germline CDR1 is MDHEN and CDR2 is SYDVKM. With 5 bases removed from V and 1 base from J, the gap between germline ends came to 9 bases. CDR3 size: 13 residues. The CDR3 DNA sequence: TGTGCCAGCAGTCGTCTCGGGTCCTACGAGCAGTACTTC. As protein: CASSRLGSYEQYF.

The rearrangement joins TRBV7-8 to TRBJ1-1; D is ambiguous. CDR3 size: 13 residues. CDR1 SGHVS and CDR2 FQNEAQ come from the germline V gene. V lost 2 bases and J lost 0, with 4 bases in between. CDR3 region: CASSLKVNTEAFF. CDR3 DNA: TGTGCCAGCAGCTTAAAAGTGAACACTGAAGCTTTCTTT.

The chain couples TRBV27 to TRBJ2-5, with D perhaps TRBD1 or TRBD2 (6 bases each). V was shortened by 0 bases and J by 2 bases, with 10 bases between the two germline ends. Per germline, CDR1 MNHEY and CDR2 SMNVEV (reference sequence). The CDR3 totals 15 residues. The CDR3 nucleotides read TGTGCCAGCAGTTTATCAGGGGGGCGGCAAGAGACCCAGTACTTC. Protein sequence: CASSLSGGRQETQYF.

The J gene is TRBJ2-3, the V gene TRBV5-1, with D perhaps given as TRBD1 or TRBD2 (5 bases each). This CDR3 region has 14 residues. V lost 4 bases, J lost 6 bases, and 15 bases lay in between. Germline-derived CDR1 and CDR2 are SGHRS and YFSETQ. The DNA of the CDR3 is TGCGCCAGCAGCCCCCGGCAGGGAGTGGATACGCAGTATTTT. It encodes CASSPRQGVDTQYF.

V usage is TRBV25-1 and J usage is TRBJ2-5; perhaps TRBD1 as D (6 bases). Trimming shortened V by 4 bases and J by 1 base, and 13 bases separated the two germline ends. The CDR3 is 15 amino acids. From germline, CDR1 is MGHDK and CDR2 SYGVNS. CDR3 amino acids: CASSARGKVQETQYF. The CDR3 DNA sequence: TGTGCCAGCAGTGCGAGGGGGAAGGTCCAAGAGACCCAGTACTTC.

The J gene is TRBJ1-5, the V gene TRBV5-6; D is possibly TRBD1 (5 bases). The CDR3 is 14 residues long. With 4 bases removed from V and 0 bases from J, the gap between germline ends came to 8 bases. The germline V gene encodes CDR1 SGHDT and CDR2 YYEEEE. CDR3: CASSGGISNQPQHF. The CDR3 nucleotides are TGTGCCAGCAGCGGGGGGATTAGCAATCAGCCCCAGCATTTT.

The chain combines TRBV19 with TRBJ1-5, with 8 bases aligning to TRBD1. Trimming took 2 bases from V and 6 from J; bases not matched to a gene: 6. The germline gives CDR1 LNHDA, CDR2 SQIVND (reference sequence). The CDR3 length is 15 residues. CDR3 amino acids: CASSIQGAVGQPQHF. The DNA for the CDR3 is TGTGCCAGTAGTATACAGGGGGCTGTAGGTCAGCCCCAGCATTTT.

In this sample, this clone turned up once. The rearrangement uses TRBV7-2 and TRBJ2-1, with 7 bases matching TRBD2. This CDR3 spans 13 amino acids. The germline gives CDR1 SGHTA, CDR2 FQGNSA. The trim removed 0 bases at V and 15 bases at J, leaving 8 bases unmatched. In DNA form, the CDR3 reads TGTGCCAGCAGCTTAGCGAGGAGACTAGCTCCGTTCTTC. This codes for CASSLARRLAPFF.

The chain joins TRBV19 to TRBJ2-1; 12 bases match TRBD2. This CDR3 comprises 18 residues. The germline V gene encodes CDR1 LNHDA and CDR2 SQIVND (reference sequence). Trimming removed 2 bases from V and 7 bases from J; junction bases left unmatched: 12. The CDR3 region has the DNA TGTGCCAGTAGTATACGCCAGAGGACTAGCGGGATGGTAAATGAGCAGTTCTTC. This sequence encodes CASSIRQRTSGMVNEQFF. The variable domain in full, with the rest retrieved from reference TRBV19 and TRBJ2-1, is DGGITQSPKYLFRKEGQNVTLSCEQNLNHDAMYWYRQDPGQGLRLIYYSQIVNDFQKGDIAEGYSVSREKKESFPLTVTSAQKNPTAFYLCASSIRQRTSGMVNEQFFGPGTRLTVL.

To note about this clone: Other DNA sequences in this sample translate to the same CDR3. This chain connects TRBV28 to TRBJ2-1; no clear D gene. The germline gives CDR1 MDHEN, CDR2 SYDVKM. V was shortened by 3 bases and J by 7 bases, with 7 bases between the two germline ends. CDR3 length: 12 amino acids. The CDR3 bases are TGTGCCAGCAGTTTTGGGGTGAATGAGCAGTTCTTC. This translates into CASSFGVNEQFF.

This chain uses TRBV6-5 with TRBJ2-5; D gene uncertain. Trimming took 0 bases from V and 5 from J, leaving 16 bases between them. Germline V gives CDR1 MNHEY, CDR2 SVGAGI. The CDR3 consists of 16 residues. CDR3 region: CASSYSRTTYSETQYF. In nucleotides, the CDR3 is TGTGCCAGCAGTTACTCACGCACGACCTATTCGGAGACCCAGTACTTC.

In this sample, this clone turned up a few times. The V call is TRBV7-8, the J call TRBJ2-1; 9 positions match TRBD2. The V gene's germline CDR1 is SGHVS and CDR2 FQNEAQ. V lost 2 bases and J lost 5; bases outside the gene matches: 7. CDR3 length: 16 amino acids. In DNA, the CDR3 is TGTGCCAGCAGCTTAAATCGCGGGAGGGCGGACAATGAGCAGTTCTTC. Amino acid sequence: CASSLNRGRADNEQFF.

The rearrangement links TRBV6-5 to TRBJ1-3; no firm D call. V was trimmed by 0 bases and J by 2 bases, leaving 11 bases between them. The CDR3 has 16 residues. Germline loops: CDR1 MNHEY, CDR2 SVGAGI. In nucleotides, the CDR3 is TGTGCCAGCAGTTACTCGAGCGGTGTAACTGGAAACACCATATATTTT. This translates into CASSYSSGVTGNTIYF.

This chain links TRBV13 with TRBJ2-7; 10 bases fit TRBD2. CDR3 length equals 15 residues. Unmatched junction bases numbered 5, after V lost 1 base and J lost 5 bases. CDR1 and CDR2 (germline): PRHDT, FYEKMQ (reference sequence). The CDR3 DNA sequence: TGTGCCAGCAGCTTAGTAACTAGCGGGAACAACGAGCAGTACTTC. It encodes CASSLVTSGNNEQYF.

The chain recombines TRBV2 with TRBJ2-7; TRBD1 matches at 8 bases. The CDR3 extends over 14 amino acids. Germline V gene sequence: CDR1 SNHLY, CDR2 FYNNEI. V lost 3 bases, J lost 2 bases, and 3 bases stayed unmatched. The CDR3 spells CASSDQGATYEQYF. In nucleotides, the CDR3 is TGTGCCAGCAGTGACCAGGGGGCAACCTACGAGCAGTACTTC.

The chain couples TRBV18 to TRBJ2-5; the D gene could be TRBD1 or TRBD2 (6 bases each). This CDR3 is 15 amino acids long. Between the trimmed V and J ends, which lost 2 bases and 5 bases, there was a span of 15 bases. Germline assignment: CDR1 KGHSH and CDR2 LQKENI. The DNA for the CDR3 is TGTGCCAGCTCACCAATTAGCGGAGGGGGTGAGACCCAGTACTTC. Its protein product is CASSPISGGGETQYF.

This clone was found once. The CDR3 region has the DNA TGTGCCAGTAGATTGGCGGTTTCCTCCTACAATGAGCAGTTCTTC. This gives the protein CASRLAVSSYNEQFF. The chain employs TRBV19 and TRBJ2-1; D is ambiguous. Trimming cost V 6 bases and J 0 bases, with 12 bases left between them. This CDR3 is 15 amino acids long. Germline assignment: CDR1 LNHDA and CDR2 SQIVND (reference sequence). Full variable domain (outside the CDR3, taken from reference TRBV19 and TRBJ2-1): DGGITQSPKYLFRKEGQNVTLSCEQNLNHDAMYWYRQDPGQGLRLIYYSQIVNDFQKGDIAEGYSVSREKKESFPLTVTSAQKNPTAFYLCASRLAVSSYNEQFFGPGTRLTVL.

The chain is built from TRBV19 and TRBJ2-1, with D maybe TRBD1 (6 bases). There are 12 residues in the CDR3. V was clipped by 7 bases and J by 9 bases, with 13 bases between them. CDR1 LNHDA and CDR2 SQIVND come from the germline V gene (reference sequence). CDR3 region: CASTQGVGEQFF. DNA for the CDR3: TGTGCCAGTACACAGGGCGTCGGTGAGCAGTTCTTC.

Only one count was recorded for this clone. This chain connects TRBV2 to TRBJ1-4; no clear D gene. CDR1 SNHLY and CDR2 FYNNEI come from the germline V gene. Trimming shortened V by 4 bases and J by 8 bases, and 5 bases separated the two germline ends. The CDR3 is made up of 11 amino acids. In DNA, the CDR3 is TGTGCCAGCAGTGCCCGGGAAAAACTGTTTTTT. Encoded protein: CASSAREKLFF.

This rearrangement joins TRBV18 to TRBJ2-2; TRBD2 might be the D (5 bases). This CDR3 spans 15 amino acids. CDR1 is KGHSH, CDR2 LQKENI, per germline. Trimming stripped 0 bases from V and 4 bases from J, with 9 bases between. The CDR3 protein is CASSPPIRGTGELFF. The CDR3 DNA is TGTGCCAGCTCACCACCGATCCGGGGCACCGGGGAGCTGTTTTTT. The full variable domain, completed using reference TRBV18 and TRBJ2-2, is NAGVMQNPRHLVRRRGQEARLRCSPMKGHSHVYWYRQLPEEGLKFMVYLQKENIIDESGMPKERFSAEFPKEGPSILRIQQVVRGDSAAYFCASSPPIRGTGELFFGEGSRLTVL.

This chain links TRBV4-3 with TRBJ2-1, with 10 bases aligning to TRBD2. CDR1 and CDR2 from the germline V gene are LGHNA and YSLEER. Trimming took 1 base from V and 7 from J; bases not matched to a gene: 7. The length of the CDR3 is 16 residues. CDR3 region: CASSQVPSGSTNEQFF. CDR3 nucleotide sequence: TGCGCCAGCAGCCAAGTTCCTAGCGGGAGTACTAATGAGCAGTTCTTC.

CDR3 sequence (DNA): TGCGCCAGCAGCTTGGTTCTAGCGGGAGCCAATGAGCAGTTCTTC. As protein: CASSLVLAGANEQFF. This sequence joins TRBV5-1 and TRBJ2-1; TRBD2 matches 10 bases. Per germline, CDR1 SGHRS and CDR2 YFSETQ. After removal of 0 bases from V and 6 bases from J, the junction contained 3 bases not matched to a gene. The CDR3 spans 15 residues. Full variable domain (outside the CDR3, taken from reference TRBV5-1 and TRBJ2-1): KAGVTQTPRYLIKTRGQQVTLSCSPISGHRSVSWYQQTPGQGLQFLFEYFSETQRNKGNFPGRFSGRQFSNSRSEMNVSTLELGDSALYLCASSLVLAGANEQFFGPGTRLTVL.

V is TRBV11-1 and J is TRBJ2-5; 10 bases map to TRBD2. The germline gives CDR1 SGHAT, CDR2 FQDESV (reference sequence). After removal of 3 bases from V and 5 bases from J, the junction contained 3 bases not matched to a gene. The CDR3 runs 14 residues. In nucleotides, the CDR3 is TGTGCCAGCAGCTTGGGGACTAGCGATGAGACCCAGTACTTC. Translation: CASSLGTSDETQYF.

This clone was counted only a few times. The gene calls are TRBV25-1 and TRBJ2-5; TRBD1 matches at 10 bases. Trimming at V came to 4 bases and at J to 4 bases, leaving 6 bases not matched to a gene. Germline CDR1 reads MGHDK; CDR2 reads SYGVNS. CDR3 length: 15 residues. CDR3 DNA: TGTGCCAGCAGTGGAGACAGGGGGCTTGGAGAGACCCAGTACTTC. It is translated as CASSGDRGLGETQYF. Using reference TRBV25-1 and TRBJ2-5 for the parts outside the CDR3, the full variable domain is EADIYQTPRYLVIGTGKKITLECSQTMGHDKMYWYQQDPGMELHLIHYSYGVNSTEKGDLSSESTVSRIRTEHFPLTLESARPSHTSQYLCASSGDRGLGETQYFGPGTRLLVL.

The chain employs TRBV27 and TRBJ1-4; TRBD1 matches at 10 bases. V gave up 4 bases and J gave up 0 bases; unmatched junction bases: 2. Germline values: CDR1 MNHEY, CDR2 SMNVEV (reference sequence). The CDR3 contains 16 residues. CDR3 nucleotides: TGTGCCAGCAGTTCGGGGACAGGGGCAACTAATGAAAAACTGTTTTTT. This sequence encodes CASSSGTGATNEKLFF. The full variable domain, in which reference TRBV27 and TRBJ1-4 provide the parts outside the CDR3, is EAQVTQNPRYLITVTGKKLTVTCSQNMNHEYMSWYRQDPGLGLRQIYYSMNVEVTDKGDVPEGYKVSRKEKRNFPLILESPSPNQTSLYFCASSSGTGATNEKLFFGSGTQLSVL.

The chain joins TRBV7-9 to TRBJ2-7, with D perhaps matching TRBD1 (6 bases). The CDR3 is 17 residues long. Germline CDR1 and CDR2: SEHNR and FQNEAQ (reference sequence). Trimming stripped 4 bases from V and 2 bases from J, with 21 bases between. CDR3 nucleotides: TGTGCCAGCAGCTATGACAGGAGACAAAGCTCCCCCTACGAGCAGTACTTC. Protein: CASSYDRRQSSPYEQYF.

The DNA of the CDR3 is TGTGCCAGCAGCGGGCGCACCGGGACAGCCGGGACTAGCTCATACAATGAGCAGTTCTTC. Protein: CASSGRTGTAGTSSYNEQFF. The gene calls are TRBV4-2 and TRBJ2-1; 9 nucleotides match TRBD2. The CDR3 has 20 residues. Germline V CDR1 and CDR2: LGHNA, YNFKEQ. V lost 5 bases and J lost 4; bases outside the gene matches: 21.